These T cell receptor beta chains were read from a single sample in a study of T cell changes during pregnancy in multiple sclerosis. The data were produced by immunoSEQ multiplex PCR, yet TCRdb's version contains in-frame clones alone and is incomplete. The sample has 40,000 to 50,000 clones; 85% to 95% are singletons. The starting material was CD4+ T cells from peripheral blood mononuclear cells, obtained in the third trimester of pregnancy. The receptors were gathered from a female donor with multiple sclerosis, enrolled in a pregnancy study. CDR3s include the opening cysteine and the closing phenylalanine or tryptophan. A D gene is named only where the DNA matches it firmly. The size entry is marked missing in some rows and otherwise reads once, few, many or a size class.

j_gene,abundance,d_gene,v_gene,CDR3nt,CDR3aa
TRBJ1-6,NA,TRBD1,TRBV6-1,TGTGCCAGCAGGGAGGGGGCTTTGATCCACTTT,CASREGALIHF
TRBJ2-1,NA,NA,TRBV5-4,TGTGCCAGCAGCTTGCGGAGCGGTACCTACAATGAGCAGTTCTTC,CASSLRSGTYNEQFF
TRBJ2-7,NA,NA,TRBV7-2,TGTGCCAGCAGCTTATTTGGGGGGAACGAGCAGTACTTC,CASSLFGGNEQYF
TRBJ2-7,NA,TRBD1,TRBV25-1,TGTGCCAGCAGTGACTACCCGGGGACAGACAACTACGAGCAGTACTTC,CASSDYPGTDNYEQYF
TRBJ2-5,NA,TRBD1,TRBV7-9,TGTGCCAGCAGCTTAGAGAGACAGGGGGCGAAGGAGACCCAGTACTTC,CASSLERQGAKETQYF
TRBJ2-7,NA,NA,TRBV28,TGTGCCAGCAGTTTGGGGGGGACATCCTACGAGCAGTACTTC,CASSLGGTSYEQYF
TRBJ2-7,NA,NA,TRBV18,TGTGCCAGCTCACCAACCGGGGGCTACGAGCAGTACTTC,CASSPTGGYEQYF
TRBJ2-1,NA,TRBD2,TRBV11-2,TGTGCCAGCTCCCGACTACAGCGGGAGGGCCGGAGCTCCTACAATGAGCAGTTCTTC,CASSRLQREGRSSYNEQFF
TRBJ2-5,NA,NA,TRBV30,TGTGCCTGGAGTACCTTCGGGGTCGGAGAGACCCAGTACTTC,CAWSTFGVGETQYF
TRBJ1-4,NA,NA,TRBV15,TGTGCCACCAGCAGAGACGGGACCGGGGAGGCAAAACTGTTTTTT,CATSRDGTGEAKLFF
TRBJ1-1,NA,NA,TRBV15,TGTGCCACCAGCAGAGTGGGAGGGTGGGGCACTGAAGCTTTCTTT,CATSRVGGWGTEAFF
TRBJ2-3,NA,TRBD2,TRBV11-2,TGTGCCAGCAGCTTTAGGGGACTAGCGGTCACAGATACGCAGTATTTT,CASSFRGLAVTDTQYF
TRBJ1-4,NA,TRBD1,TRBV5-1,TGCGCCAGCAGCTCCTACCCGACAGGGAGTGGGAAAGATAATGAAAAACTGTTTTTT,CASSSYPTGSGKDNEKLFF
TRBJ2-3,NA,NA,TRBV10-3,TGTGCCATCAAAGGGGACTCAGATACGCAGTATTTT,CAIKGDSDTQYF
TRBJ2-2,once,NA,TRBV7-3,TGTGCCAGCAAGGGAGGTAGGAACACCGGGGAGCTGTTTTTT,CASKGGRNTGELFF
TRBJ2-7,NA,TRBD1,TRBV28,TGTGCCAGCAGTCCCGGACAGGAAAGGTCCTACGAGCAGTACTTC,CASSPGQERSYEQYF